This T cell receptor beta chain was documented in a study of blood T cell repertoires in COVID-19. Study-level information: T cells, B-cell-depleted T cells, or PBMCs supplied cDNA or gDNA.

This CDR3 is 17 amino acids long. Germline CDR1 is SGHDT and CDR2 is YYEEEE. The V gene lost 1 base and the J gene lost 4 bases, with 15 bases spanning the gap. As handled by the study authors: Counts of nucleated cells, estimated from reference gene primer amplification, were obtained. Produced via immunoSEQ multiplex PCR; TCRdb's table is partial and in-frame only. The DNA was the basis for D and trimming; V, J and clone size are from that table. This sample has around 280,000 clones, with just under 90% found just once. Sequencing was done on a sample of peripheral blood. This sequence was found in a young woman with COVID-19, enrolled during active disease. The chain uses TRBV5-6 and TRBJ2-6, with D possibly TRBD1 on 5 matching bases. CDR3 protein: CASSLRISRGGANVLTF. CDR3 DNA: TGTGCCAGCAGCTTGCGTATATCTAGGGGAGGGGCCAACGTCCTGACTTTC.